Below, 29 T cell receptor beta chains from the same sample are listed, as sequenced in a study of OX40 agonist ivuxolimab in advanced cancers. The repertoire was sequenced with immunoSEQ multiplex PCR; TCRdb's copy has only in-frame clones and lacks some. The sample yields about 52,000 clones, about nine tenths seen once. Sequenced material: CD4+ or CD8+ T cells sorted from blood, taken in a trial of the OX40 agonist ivuxolimab. All receptors derive from an adult with an advanced solid tumor such as melanoma, head and neck, liver or kidney cancer.

The chain links TRBV5-4 to TRBJ2-1; 8 bases agree with TRBD1. V shed 3 bases, J shed 0 bases, and the junction held 8 bases outside the gene matches. The CDR3 is 17 amino acids. Germline V gives CDR1 SGHNT, CDR2 YYREEE (reference sequence). CDR3 region: CASSSGQGLPSYNEQFF. The CDR3 bases are TGTGCCAGCAGCTCTGGACAGGGCCTTCCCTCCTACAATGAGCAGTTCTTC.

The chain couples TRBV4-1 to TRBJ1-6; possibly TRBD1 for D (5 bases). Germline lookup yields CDR1 MGHRA and CDR2 YSYEKL. This CDR3 is built from 18 residues. V lost 0 bases and J lost 3, with 15 bases in between. The DNA for the CDR3 is TGCGCCAGCAGCCAAGATGCCCCCGGGGGGATCTATAATTCACCCCTCCACTTT. As protein: CASSQDAPGGIYNSPLHF.

V usage is TRBV15 and J usage is TRBJ2-7; D is uncertain. The CDR3 totals 13 residues. V was shortened by 8 bases and J by 5 bases, with 16 bases between the two germline ends. The germline CDR1 and CDR2 sequences are LNHNV and YYDKDF (reference sequence). This chain's CDR3 is CATGVRYLDEQYF. DNA of the CDR3: TGTGCCACCGGGGTGAGGTACTTGGACGAGCAGTACTTC.

The DNA of the CDR3 is TGTGCCAGCAGTTCGACAGGGTATCCGCTCTACGAGCAGTACTTC. Its translation is CASSSTGYPLYEQYF. The V call is TRBV27, the J call TRBJ2-7; 7 bases agree with TRBD1. V trimming: 4 bases; J trimming: 3 bases; junction bases outside the gene matches: 9. The CDR3 length is 15 residues. Per the germline V gene, CDR1 is MNHEY and CDR2 is SMNVEV (reference sequence).

The chain links TRBV2 to TRBJ2-7; 11 bases are a match to TRBD1. This CDR3 comprises 15 residues. The V gene end was trimmed by 11 bases and the J gene end by 4 bases; junction bases not matched to a gene: 13. CDR1 is SNHLY and CDR2 is FYNNEI in the germline V gene. For the CDR3, the DNA is TGTGCCGGGTCCGCGGACAGGGGGCTTAGATACGAGCAGTACTTC. Protein product: CAGSADRGLRYEQYF.

This clone was seen only once. The chain joins TRBV10-3 to TRBJ1-5; D uncertain. Germline V gene lookup returns CDR1 ENHRY and CDR2 SYGVKD. This CDR3 comprises 12 residues. The V gene lost 0 bases and the J gene lost 8 bases, with 5 bases spanning the gap. The CDR3 nucleotides read TGTGCCATCAGTGAGTCGCGGGAGCCCCAGCATTTT. Protein product: CAISESREPQHF.

The chain links TRBV27 to TRBJ2-1, with 9 bases fitting TRBD2. V shed 3 bases, J shed 8 bases, and the junction held 11 bases outside the gene matches. Germline values: CDR1 MNHEY, CDR2 SMNVEV (reference sequence). The CDR3 totals 16 residues. In DNA, the CDR3 is TGTGCCAGCAGTTTGCTAGGTATAGCGGGGGTGGATGAGCAGTTCTTC. Translation gives CASSLLGIAGVDEQFF.

The V and J genes are TRBV28 and TRBJ1-2; 7 bases agree with TRBD1. This CDR3 contains 17 residues. The germline gives CDR1 MDHEN, CDR2 SYDVKM. The ends lost 7 bases at V and 0 bases at J; junction bases unmatched: 14. CDR3 sequence reads: CASNSPDWDRANYGYTF. The DNA of the CDR3 is TGTGCCAGCAATTCGCCAGATTGGGACAGAGCTAACTATGGCTACACCTTC.

The chain recombines TRBV4-3 with TRBJ2-5, with D unclear. The CDR3 is 13 amino acids. CDR1 is LGHNA and CDR2 is YSLEER in the germline V gene. With 0 bases removed from V and 3 bases from J, the gap between germline ends came to 5 bases. The CDR3 DNA reads TGCGCCAGCAGCCAAGATCCCGAAGAGACCCAGTACTTC. This gives the protein CASSQDPEETQYF.

This chain uses TRBV5-5 with TRBJ1-1, with D possibly matching TRBD1 (5 bases). Germline V gene sequence: CDR1 SGHKS, CDR2 YYEKEE (reference sequence). The CDR3 spans 14 residues. V dropped 4 bases and J dropped 5 bases, with 15 bases sitting between them. The CDR3 DNA follows: TGTGCCAGCAGCCCGGGACCTATGGGGACTGAAGCTTTCTTT. This translates into CASSPGPMGTEAFF. Supplemented by reference TRBV5-5 and TRBJ1-1, the full variable domain reads DAGVTQSPTHLIKTRGQQVTLRCSPISGHKSVSWYQQVLGQGPQFIFQYYEKEERGRGNFPDRFSARQFPNYSSELNVNALLLGDSALYLCASSPGPMGTEAFFGQGTRLTVV.

This clone was counted a single time. The chain employs TRBV27 and TRBJ1-2; 8 nucleotides align to TRBD1. With V trimmed by 5 bases and J by 4 bases, 3 bases remained unmatched. The CDR3 loop spans 13 amino acids. Germline V gene lookup returns CDR1 MNHEY and CDR2 SMNVEV (reference sequence). The chain's CDR3 is CASSLTGGYGYTF. DNA for the CDR3: TGTGCCAGCAGTCTCACAGGGGGCTATGGCTACACCTTC.

The rearrangement links TRBV19 to TRBJ2-1; 10 bases are shared with TRBD2. With 4 bases clipped from V and 4 bases from J, the junction kept 10 bases outside the gene matches. CDR1 LNHDA and CDR2 SQIVND come from the germline V gene (reference sequence). This CDR3 comprises 17 residues. This chain's CDR3 is CASSKLAGASFYNEQFF. Here the CDR3 DNA reads TGTGCCAGTAGTAAGCTAGCGGGGGCCTCCTTTTACAATGAGCAGTTCTTC. Combining the CDR3 with reference TRBV19 and TRBJ2-1 gives the whole variable domain DGGITQSPKYLFRKEGQNVTLSCEQNLNHDAMYWYRQDPGQGLRLIYYSQIVNDFQKGDIAEGYSVSREKKESFPLTVTSAQKNPTAFYLCASSKLAGASFYNEQFFGPGTRLTVL.

V gene TRBV4-1 combines with J gene TRBJ2-7, with unresolved D. The V end was cut by 0 bases, the J end by 1 base, with 10 bases between. CDR3 length equals 15 residues. CDR1 is MGHRA and CDR2 is YSYEKL in the germline V gene. CDR3 nucleotides: TGCGCCAGCAGCCAAGATAAACAGAGATCCTACGAGCAGTACTTC. It yields the protein CASSQDKQRSYEQYF.

V is TRBV4-3 and J is TRBJ1-3; no firm D call. The CDR3 contains 16 residues. Germline assignment: CDR1 LGHNA and CDR2 YSLEER. The V end lost 0 bases, the J end lost 3 bases, and 12 bases lay between the germline ends. CDR3 nucleotides: TGCGCCAGCAGCCAAGATCAGGCCGGGTATGGAAACACCATATATTTT. This encodes CASSQDQAGYGNTIYF.

CDR3 region: CASSPGVGALGIGELFF. DNA of the CDR3: TGTGCCAGCAGCCCTGGGGTTGGGGCCCTAGGAATCGGGGAGCTGTTTTTT. This sequence joins TRBV27 and TRBJ2-2, with D tentatively TRBD1 (5 bases). The V gene's germline CDR1 is MNHEY and CDR2 SMNVEV (reference sequence). CDR3 length: 17 residues. The V end was cut by 6 bases, the J end by 7 bases, with 24 bases between.

On this clone: Other nucleotide sequences in the sample specify the same CDR3. The genes are TRBV6-5 and TRBJ2-7, with TRBD1 matching over 11 bases. Germline trimming cut 2 bases from V and 3 bases from J; bases unmatched to any gene: 0. Germline V gene sequence: CDR1 MNHEY, CDR2 SVGAGI. This CDR3 spans 14 amino acids. CDR3 nucleotides: TGTGCCAGCAGTTACGGGACAGGGGGCTACGAGCAGTACTTC. Protein product: CASSYGTGGYEQYF.

The table lists this clone with a count of one. This rearrangement joins TRBV25-1 to TRBJ2-5, with TRBD2 matching over 7 bases. Germline V gene data show CDR1 as MGHDK and CDR2 as SYGVNS. V gave up 6 bases and J gave up 4 bases; unmatched junction bases: 8. The CDR3 length is 14 residues. Here the CDR3 reads CASSGTPGGETQYF. The CDR3 bases are TGTGCCAGCAGCGGGACTCCGGGGGGAGAGACCCAGTACTTC.

The CDR3 loop is CAISEPGQEEGPQHF. The CDR3 coding sequence is TGTGCCATCAGTGAGCCCGGACAGGAGGAAGGGCCCCAGCATTTT. This sequence joins TRBV10-3 and TRBJ1-5; the match to TRBD1 covers 7 bases. The CDR3 contains 15 residues. V trimming: 2 bases; J trimming: 9 bases; junction bases outside the gene matches: 10. Germline loops: CDR1 ENHRY, CDR2 SYGVKD.

This clone was picked up one time. The chain employs TRBV4-1 and TRBJ2-1; D is possibly TRBD2 (5 bases). The CDR3 is 17 amino acids. Trimming took off 0 bases at V and 3 bases at J, with 15 bases between the two ends. CDR1 and CDR2 (germline): MGHRA, YSYEKL. The CDR3 DNA reads TGCGCCAGCAGCCAAGATTGGGCCGGGGTGCGCTACAATGAGCAGTTCTTC. Its protein product is CASSQDWAGVRYNEQFF.

V gene TRBV6-4 combines with J gene TRBJ1-5, with no clear D. Germline V gene data show CDR1 as MRHNA and CDR2 as SNTAGT. There are 12 residues in the CDR3. The V end was cut by 10 bases, the J end by 3 bases, with 10 bases between. Here the CDR3 reads CANTRANQPQHF. The DNA for the CDR3 is TGTGCCAACACACGGGCCAATCAGCCCCAGCATTTT.

The sample holds a few counts of this clone. The chain carries TRBV11-2 and TRBJ2-3, with D possibly being TRBD1 or TRBD2 (7 bases each). The V end lost 0 bases, the J end lost 6 bases, and 19 bases lay between the germline ends. The CDR3 is 17 amino acids. Germline V CDR1 and CDR2: SGHAT, FQNNGV. CDR3 sequence: CASSLEVGRGRRDTQYF. As DNA, the CDR3 is TGTGCCAGCAGCTTAGAAGTGGGGAGGGGGCGCAGGGATACGCAGTATTTT. Combining the CDR3 with reference TRBV11-2 and TRBJ2-3 gives the whole variable domain EAGVAQSPRYKIIEKRQSVAFWCNPISGHATLYWYQQILGQGPKLLIQFQNNGVVDDSQLPKDRFSAERLKGVDSTLKIQPAKLEDSAVYLCASSLEVGRGRRDTQYFGPGTRLTVL.

The CDR3 DNA reads TGCGCCAGCAGCCAAGATCTAGGGCTCACTGAAGCTTTCTTT. This encodes CASSQDLGLTEAFF. The V and J genes are TRBV4-3 and TRBJ1-1; D not resolved. CDR3 length equals 14 residues. Germline values: CDR1 LGHNA, CDR2 YSLEER. Trimming left V 0 bases short and J 4 bases short, with 9 bases between.

The rearrangement uses TRBV19 and TRBJ1-2; 7 bases are a match to TRBD1. Germline V gives CDR1 LNHDA, CDR2 SQIVND (reference sequence). The V gene end was trimmed by 4 bases and the J gene end by 0 bases; junction bases not matched to a gene: 2. CDR3 size: 14 residues. The CDR3 sequence is CASSTQGANYGYTF. CDR3 in DNA: TGTGCCAGTAGTACCCAGGGGGCTAACTATGGCTACACCTTC.

With regard to this clone: The same CDR3 can be traced to other DNA sequences in this sample. The rearrangement uses TRBV30 and TRBJ1-1; 8 bases are a match to TRBD1. This CDR3 comprises 14 residues. The V gene end was trimmed by 0 bases and the J gene end by 1 base; junction bases not matched to a gene: 1. Germline V lookup: CDR1 GTSNPN, CDR2 SVGIG (reference sequence). The CDR3 region is CAWSVGTGNTEAFF. CDR3 nucleotides: TGTGCCTGGAGTGTAGGGACAGGGAACACTGAAGCTTTCTTT.

This chain connects TRBV7-9 to TRBJ2-4, with 7 bases lining up with TRBD1. This CDR3 has 14 amino acids. Germline trimming cut 8 bases from V and 4 bases from J; bases unmatched to any gene: 8. Germline CDR1 reads SEHNR; CDR2 reads FQNEAQ (reference sequence). CDR3 protein: CASAPGGQKNIQYF. DNA for the CDR3: TGTGCCAGCGCTCCAGGGGGACAGAAAAACATTCAGTACTTC.

This clone was found a few times. CDR3 coding DNA: TGTGCCAGCAAACCCACAGGGACTAATTCACCCCTCCACTTT. Protein product: CASKPTGTNSPLHF. The V call is TRBV6-5, the J call TRBJ1-6; TRBD1 is a possible D gene (6 bases). In germline, CDR1 is MNHEY, CDR2 SVGAGI. The CDR3 length is 14 residues. Trimming cost V 7 bases and J 6 bases, with 13 bases left between them.

This clone was observed a handful of times. CDR3 nucleotide sequence: TGCGCCAGCAGCCAGGACAGAGCGTTGAACACTGAAGCTTTCTTT. This gives the protein CASSQDRALNTEAFF. The chain employs TRBV10-1 and TRBJ1-1, with D tentatively TRBD1 (6 bases). The CDR3 is 15 residues long. Germline CDR1 and CDR2: WNHNN and SYGVQD (reference sequence). V lost 6 bases and J 0 bases, leaving 14 bases between the germline ends.

The CDR3 here is CASSAQAYEQYF. The CDR3 DNA sequence: TGTGCCAGCAGTGCCCAGGCCTACGAGCAGTACTTC. The rearrangement links TRBV6-1 to TRBJ2-7; D gene unclear. With 4 bases removed from V and 2 bases from J, the gap between germline ends came to 6 bases. Germline V gene lookup returns CDR1 MNHNS and CDR2 SASEGT. The CDR3 has 12 amino acids.

V usage is TRBV30 and J usage is TRBJ2-3; D may be TRBD1 or TRBD2 (7 bases each). The V end lost 5 bases, the J end lost 2 bases, and 17 bases lay between the germline ends. Germline assignment: CDR1 GTSNPN and CDR2 SVGIG (reference sequence). The CDR3 spans 15 residues. The CDR3 here is CAWVGRGQITDTQYF. In nucleotides, the CDR3 is TGTGCCTGGGTGGGGAGGGGACAGATCACAGATACGCAGTATTTT.